This T cell receptor (beta chain) was found in a study of sequential checkpoint blockade in melanoma. Study context: Each arm's sequence ended with maintenance nivolumab. 85 to 95 pretreatment tumor DNA samples were TCRβ immunosequenced. Around 21 patients had tumor biopsies before treatment and at week 13.

Treatment meaning: randomized to nivolumab then ipilimumab (arm A) or the reverse (arm B). The repertoire was sequenced with immunoSEQ multiplex PCR; TCRdb's copy has only in-frame clones and lacks some. The data contain about 19,000 clones, 65% to 85% of them singletons. CDR3 length equals 13 residues. The germline V gene encodes CDR1 MDHEN and CDR2 SYDVKM. Unmatched junction bases numbered 11, after V lost 6 bases and J lost 10 bases. The chain links TRBV28 to TRBJ2-5; 7 bases match TRBD1. The specimen comprised tumor tissue (inferred from file names), sampled from a patient given nivolumab and ipilimumab in sequence. This TCR derives from a human donor with melanoma. The CDR3 region has the DNA TGTGCCAGCAGCCCCGGACAGGCCGGGTTCCAGTACTTC. Protein sequence: CASSPGQAGFQYF.